This record concerns one TCR beta chain sequence. What it binds is unknown. Profiling relied on immunoSEQ multiplex PCR, and the TCRdb table lists in-frame clones only, not all of them. The table includes around 120,000 clones, around 83% detected once. Looked up from germline, CDR1 is MRHNA and CDR2 is SNTAGT. CDR3 length: 14 amino acids. Trimming cost V 6 bases and J 2 bases, with 10 bases left between them. This sample was included in a study of T cell responses to AZD1222 COVID-19 vaccine. Overall study findings and caveats: Regions left unmutated in variants are reportedly the target of nearly half of spike-specific TCRs. Of the AZD1222 recipients, only 5 or 6 were seropositive at baseline. White British people made up most donors, females outnumbered males, and clonal diversity was possibly underestimated.

The clonotype comes from an adult who received the AZD1222 COVID-19 vaccine. The chain carries TRBV6-4 and TRBJ2-2, with D perhaps TRBD1 or TRBD2 (5 bases each). The sample here was peripheral blood, taken 28 days after the second AZD1222 dose. CDR3 DNA sequence: TGTGCCAGCAGAACGGGGCTTAACACCGGGGAGCTGTTTTTT. Amino acids: CASRTGLNTGELFF.